The rows below give T cell receptor beta chains drawn from one sample of a study of CD8 T cells in ankylosing spondylitis. TCRdb itself ran the 5' RACE reads through MiXCR, one entry per CDR3 protein. The table has 180,000 or so distinct CDR3 sequences, around 10% seen once. Sequenced material: blood, either unsorted or a sorted T cell fraction (not recorded which). The receptors shown here come from a male donor with ankylosing spondylitis or in good health (not recorded which). The CDR3 runs from the conserved cysteine through the conserved F or W. The order of the fields is D gene, V gene, J gene, clone size, CDR3 length, CDR3 protein, CDR3 DNA. The D gene is left open where the match is weak. Only part of the rows carry a size: once, few, many, or a class if the clone is expanded.

D: TRBD2; V: TRBV20-1; J: TRBJ2-1; size: few; length: 15; CDR3: CSLRIAGGTYNEQFF; DNA: TGCAGTCTTCGTATAGCGGGGGGAACCTACAATGAGCAGTTCTTC
D: NA; V: TRBV11-2; J: TRBJ2-7; size: few; length: 15; CDR3: CASSIETGAWDEQYF; DNA: TGTGCCAGCAGCATAGAGACAGGAGCATGGGACGAGCAGTACTTC
D: NA; V: TRBV3-1; J: TRBJ1-2; size: many; length: 16; CDR3: CASSKAAGLGHGGYTF; DNA: TGTGCCAGCAGCAAGGCCGCGGGCTTAGGGCACGGTGGCTACACCTTC
D: TRBD1; V: TRBV19; J: TRBJ2-7; size: NA; length: 14; CDR3: CATKPGQGPYEQYF; DNA: TGTGCCACTAAGCCGGGACAGGGCCCCTACGAGCAGTACTTC
D: TRBD1; V: TRBV27; J: TRBJ2-7; size: many; length: 13; CDR3: CASSLGTAWEQYF; DNA: TGTGCCAGCAGTTTAGGGACAGCCTGGGAGCAGTACTTC
D: NA; V: TRBV5-1; J: TRBJ2-7; size: many; length: 13; CDR3: CASSPDSPYEQYF; DNA: TGCGCCAGCAGCCCGGACAGTCCCTACGAGCAGTACTTC
D: TRBD1; V: TRBV13; J: TRBJ2-7; size: NA; length: 16; CDR3: CASSLAGTGLIYEQYF; DNA: TGTGCCAGCAGCTTGGCCGGGACAGGCCTTATCTACGAGCAGTACTTC
D: NA; V: TRBV7-2; J: TRBJ2-5; size: NA; length: 13; CDR3: CASSRGLEETQYF; DNA: TGTGCCAGCAGCCGAGGACTGGAAGAGACCCAGTACTTC
D: NA; V: TRBV5-1; J: TRBJ2-2; size: many; length: 15; CDR3: CASSLEGGRTGELFF; DNA: TGCGCCAGCAGCTTGGAAGGGGGAAGGACCGGGGAGCTGTTTTTT
D: NA; V: TRBV7-2; J: TRBJ1-3; size: few; length: 15; CDR3: CASSLSPSSGNTIYF; DNA: TGTGCCAGCAGCCTCTCCCCCAGCTCTGGAAACACCATATATTTT
D: TRBD1; V: TRBV20-1; J: TRBJ2-1; size: NA; length: 15; CDR3: CSALGQVGVYNEQFF; DNA: TGCAGTGCCCTCGGACAGGTAGGGGTCTACAATGAGCAGTTCTTC
D: TRBD2; V: TRBV27; J: TRBJ2-4; size: many; length: 16; CDR3: CASSLMGGGTKNIQYF; DNA: TGTGCCAGCAGTTTAATGGGGGGGGGGACCAAAAACATTCAGTACTTC
D: NA; V: TRBV5-1; J: TRBJ2-2; size: NA; length: 15; CDR3: CASSYGLDATGELFF; DNA: TGCGCCAGCAGTTATGGGTTGGACGCAACCGGGGAGCTGTTTTTT
D: TRBD1; V: TRBV7-8; J: TRBJ2-3; size: NA; length: 16; CDR3: CASSASDRGRTDTQYF; DNA: TGTGCCAGCAGCGCCTCGGACAGGGGGCGAACAGATACGCAGTATTTT
D: TRBD2; V: TRBV27; J: TRBJ2-5; size: many; length: 15; CDR3: CASSLLGGKQETQYF; DNA: TGTGCCAGCAGTTTATTGGGGGGGAAGCAAGAGACCCAGTACTTC
D: TRBD2; V: TRBV12-5; J: TRBJ2-1; size: NA; length: 13; CDR3: CAGVPVLADEQFF; DNA: TGTGCTGGTGTCCCGGTCCTAGCGGACGAGCAGTTCTTC
D: TRBD2; V: TRBV5-5; J: TRBJ2-3; size: few; length: 15; CDR3: CASKGLAGVRDTQYF; DNA: TGTGCCAGCAAGGGACTAGCGGGAGTTCGCGATACGCAGTATTTT
D: NA; V: TRBV4-3; J: TRBJ2-2; size: many; length: 15; CDR3: CASSPNMGPTGELFF; DNA: TGCGCCAGCAGCCCGAATATGGGGCCCACCGGGGAGCTGTTTTTT
D: NA; V: TRBV4-2; J: TRBJ1-2; size: NA; length: 15; CDR3: CASSQGAGANYGYTF; DNA: TGTGCCAGCAGTCAAGGGGCAGGCGCTAACTATGGCTACACCTTC
D: NA; V: TRBV3-1; J: TRBJ1-6; size: NA; length: 15; CDR3: CANSPSRDVDSPLHF; DNA: TGTGCCAACAGCCCTAGCAGGGATGTTGATTCACCCCTCCACTTT
D: NA; V: TRBV6-1; J: TRBJ1-1; size: many; length: 12; CDR3: CASSEGGLGAFF; DNA: TGTGCCAGCAGTGAAGGAGGATTGGGGGCTTTCTTT
D: TRBD2; V: TRBV12-3/TRBV12-4; J: TRBJ2-1; size: many; length: 17; CDR3: CASSPLPLAGAQGEQFF; DNA: TGTGCCAGCAGCCCCCTCCCGCTAGCGGGAGCACAGGGCGAGCAGTTCTTC
D: TRBD2; V: TRBV6-5; J: TRBJ2-7; size: few; length: 16; CDR3: CASSYKWTSGSYEQYF; DNA: TGTGCCAGCAGTTATAAGTGGACTAGCGGATCCTACGAGCAGTACTTC
D: NA; V: TRBV5-1; J: TRBJ2-5; size: NA; length: 15; CDR3: CASSRMTDSQETQYF; DNA: TGCGCCAGCAGCCGAATGACAGACTCACAAGAGACCCAGTACTTC
D: NA; V: TRBV12-5; J: TRBJ2-2; size: many; length: 13; CDR3: CASGSDRTGELFF; DNA: TGTGCTAGTGGTTCCGACAGGACCGGGGAGCTGTTTTTT
D: TRBD2; V: TRBV11-2; J: TRBJ2-7; size: many; length: 15; CDR3: CASSARLAGSGEQYF; DNA: TGTGCCAGCAGCGCCCGACTAGCGGGATCGGGCGAGCAGTACTTC
D: NA; V: TRBV9; J: TRBJ2-3; size: NA; length: 16; CDR3: CASSAETSGRRDTQYF; DNA: TGTGCCAGCAGCGCTGAGACTAGTGGGCGCAGGGATACGCAGTATTTT
D: NA; V: TRBV11-2; J: TRBJ1-1; size: NA; length: 15; CDR3: CASSLPGEMNTEAFF; DNA: TGTGCCAGCAGCTTACCCGGAGAAATGAACACTGAAGCTTTCTTT
D: NA; V: TRBV10-1; J: TRBJ2-2; size: NA; length: 14; CDR3: CASSERAWAGELFF; DNA: TGCGCCAGCAGTGAAAGGGCATGGGCCGGGGAGCTGTTTTTT
D: TRBD2; V: TRBV7-2; J: TRBJ2-7; size: NA; length: 14; CDR3: CAGRTSGGASEQYF; DNA: TGTGCCGGTAGGACTAGCGGGGGGGCATCCGAGCAGTACTTC
D: TRBD1; V: TRBV5-1; J: TRBJ1-1; size: many; length: 16; CDR3: CASSLGRGGRNTEAFF; DNA: TGCGCCAGCAGCTTGGGTCGAGGGGGCCGGAACACTGAAGCTTTCTTT
D: NA; V: TRBV24-1; J: TRBJ2-3; size: many; length: 12; CDR3: CATGTIDGTQYF; DNA: TGTGCCACCGGGACCATCGATGGTACGCAGTATTTT
D: NA; V: TRBV12-3/TRBV12-4; J: TRBJ2-1; size: many; length: 15; CDR3: CASSAGAPSYNEQFF; DNA: TGTGCCAGCAGTGCCGGGGCCCCCTCCTACAATGAGCAGTTCTTC
D: NA; V: TRBV29-1; J: TRBJ2-1; size: many; length: 13; CDR3: CSVARASYNEQFF; DNA: TGCAGCGTTGCGAGGGCCTCCTACAATGAGCAGTTCTTC
D: NA; V: TRBV6-6; J: TRBJ2-7; size: NA; length: 12; CDR3: CASSPAAGEQYF; DNA: TGTGCCAGCAGTCCGGCCGCTGGCGAGCAGTACTTC
D: TRBD2; V: TRBV5-1; J: TRBJ2-3; size: many; length: 17; CDR3: CASSLVPSGGVTDTQYF; DNA: TGCGCCAGCAGCTTGGTACCCAGCGGGGGGGTCACAGATACGCAGTATTTT
D: TRBD1; V: TRBV5-1; J: TRBJ1-1; size: many; length: 15; CDR3: CASSLGQGLNTEAFF; DNA: TGCGCCAGCAGCTTGGGACAGGGTTTGAACACTGAAGCTTTCTTT